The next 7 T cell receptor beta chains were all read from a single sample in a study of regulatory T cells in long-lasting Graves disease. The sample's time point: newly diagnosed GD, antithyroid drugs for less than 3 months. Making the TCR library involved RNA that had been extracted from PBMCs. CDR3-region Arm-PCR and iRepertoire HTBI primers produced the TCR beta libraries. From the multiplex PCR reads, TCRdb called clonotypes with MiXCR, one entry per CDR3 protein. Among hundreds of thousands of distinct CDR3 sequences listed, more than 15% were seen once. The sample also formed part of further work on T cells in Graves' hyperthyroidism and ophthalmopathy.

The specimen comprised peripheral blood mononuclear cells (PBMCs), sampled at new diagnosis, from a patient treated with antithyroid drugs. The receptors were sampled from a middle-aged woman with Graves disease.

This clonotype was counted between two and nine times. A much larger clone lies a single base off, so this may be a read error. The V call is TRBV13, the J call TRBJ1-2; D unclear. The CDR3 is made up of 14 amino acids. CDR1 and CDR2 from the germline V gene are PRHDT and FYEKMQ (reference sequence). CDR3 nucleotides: TGTGCCAGCGGCTTAGGCAACACCAACTATGGCTACACCTTC. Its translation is CASGLGNTNYGYTF.

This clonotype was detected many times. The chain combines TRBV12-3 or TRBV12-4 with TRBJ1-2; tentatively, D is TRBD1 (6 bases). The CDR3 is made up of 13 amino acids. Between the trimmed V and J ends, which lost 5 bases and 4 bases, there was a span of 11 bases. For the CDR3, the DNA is TGTGCCAGCAGTCTCGGACAGATCTATGGCTACACCTTC. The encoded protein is CASSLGQIYGYTF.

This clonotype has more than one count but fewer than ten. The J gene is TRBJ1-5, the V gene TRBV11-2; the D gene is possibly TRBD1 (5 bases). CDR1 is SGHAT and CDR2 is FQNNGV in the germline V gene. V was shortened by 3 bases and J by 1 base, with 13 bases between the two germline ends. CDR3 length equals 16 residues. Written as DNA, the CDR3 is TGTGCCAGCAGCTTGAAGCTGGGGGAGAGCAATCAGCCCCAGCATTTT. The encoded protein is CASSLKLGESNQPQHF.

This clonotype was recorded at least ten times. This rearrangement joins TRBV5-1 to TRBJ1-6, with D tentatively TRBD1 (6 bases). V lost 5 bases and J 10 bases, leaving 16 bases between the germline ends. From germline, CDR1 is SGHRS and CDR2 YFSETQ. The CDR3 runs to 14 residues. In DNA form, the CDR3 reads TGCGCCAGCAGGAGGGCAGGGGTGGACTCACCCCTCCACTTT. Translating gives CASRRAGVDSPLHF.

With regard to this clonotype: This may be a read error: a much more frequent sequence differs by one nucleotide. The CDR3 reads CASSPPEGANTGELLF. DNA for the CDR3: TGTGCCAGCTCACCACCGGAAGGAGCGAACACCGGGGAGCTGCTTTTT. V and J are TRBV18 and TRBJ2-2, with D perhaps TRBD2 (5 bases). The germline V gene encodes CDR1 KGHSH and CDR2 LQKENI. CDR3 length: 16 amino acids.

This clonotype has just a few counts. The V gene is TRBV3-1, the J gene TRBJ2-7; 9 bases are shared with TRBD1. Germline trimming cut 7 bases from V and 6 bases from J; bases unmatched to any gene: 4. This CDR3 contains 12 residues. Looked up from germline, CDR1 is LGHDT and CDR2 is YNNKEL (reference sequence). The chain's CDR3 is CASTRTGVEQYF. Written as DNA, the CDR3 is TGTGCCAGCACACGGACAGGGGTCGAGCAGTACTTC.

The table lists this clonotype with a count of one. The CDR3 coding sequence is TGCGCCAGCAGCTTGGCCGGACAGGGGGCCGTGAACACTGAAGCTTTCTTT. Its protein is CASSLAGQGAVNTEAFF. This chain uses TRBV5-1 with TRBJ1-1, with TRBD1 matching 11 bases. Germline assignment: CDR1 SGHRS and CDR2 YFSETQ. The CDR3 contains 17 residues. Trimming cost V 0 bases and J 0 bases; bases outside gene matches: 4.